This TCR beta chain originates from a study of T cells in Graves' hyperthyroidism and ophthalmopathy. This clonotype has more than one count but fewer than ten. Regions amplified from RNA transcripts were the TCR beta CDR3 regions. First-round RT-PCR targeting the TCR CDR3 was performed with the HTBI primer set. TCRdb itself ran the multiplex PCR reads through MiXCR, one entry per CDR3 protein. The table lists about 250,000 distinct CDR3 sequences, approximately 23% of them singletons. The CDR3 runs to 17 residues. Germline V lookup: CDR1 SEHNR, CDR2 FQNEAQ (reference sequence). With 5 bases removed from V and 0 bases from J, the gap between germline ends came to 18 bases.

The V and J genes are TRBV7-9 and TRBJ2-3; weak D call: TRBD2 (6 bases). This TCR was recovered from a man aged 25 to 40 with Graves' ophthalmopathy. Sequenced: blood. The CDR3 loop is CASSPYGRGSSTDTQYF. In nucleotides, the CDR3 is TGTGCCAGCAGCCCATACGGACGGGGGTCTAGCACAGATACGCAGTATTTT.